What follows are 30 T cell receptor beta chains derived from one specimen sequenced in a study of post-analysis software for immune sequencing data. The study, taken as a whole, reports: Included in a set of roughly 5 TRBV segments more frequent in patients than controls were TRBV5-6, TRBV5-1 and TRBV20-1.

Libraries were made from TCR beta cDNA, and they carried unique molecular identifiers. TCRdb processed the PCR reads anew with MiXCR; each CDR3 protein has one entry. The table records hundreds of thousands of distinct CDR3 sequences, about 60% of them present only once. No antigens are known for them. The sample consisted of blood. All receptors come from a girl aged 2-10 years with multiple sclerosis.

This chain's CDR3 is CASSSLTSGENNEQFF. DNA of the CDR3: TGTGCCAGCAGTTCATTGACTAGCGGAGAGAACAATGAGCAGTTCTTC. The chain has TRBV6-5 and TRBJ2-1, with 9 bases matching TRBD2. The CDR3 totals 16 residues. Trimming removed 4 bases from V and 5 bases from J; junction bases left unmatched: 9. Looked up from germline, CDR1 is MNHEY and CDR2 is SVGAGI.

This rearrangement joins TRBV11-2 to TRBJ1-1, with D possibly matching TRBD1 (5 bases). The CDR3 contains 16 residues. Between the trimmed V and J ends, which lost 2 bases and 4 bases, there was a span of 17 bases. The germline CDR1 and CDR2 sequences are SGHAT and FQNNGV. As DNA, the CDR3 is TGTGCCAGCAGCTTACGGGTTGGGGCAAGGCGCACTGAAGCTTTCTTT. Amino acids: CASSLRVGARRTEAFF.

CDR3 DNA: TGCAGTGCTAGCCCCTCCCCGGGACAGGGATATGCTATGGGTACGCAGTATTTT. Translation gives CSASPSPGQGYAMGTQYF. The rearrangement links TRBV20-1 to TRBJ2-3, with 9 bases identical to TRBD1. V was pared by 3 bases and J by 8 bases, with 21 bases of the junction left unmatched. Germline CDR1 reads DFQATT; CDR2 reads SNEGSKA (reference sequence). The CDR3 spans 18 residues.

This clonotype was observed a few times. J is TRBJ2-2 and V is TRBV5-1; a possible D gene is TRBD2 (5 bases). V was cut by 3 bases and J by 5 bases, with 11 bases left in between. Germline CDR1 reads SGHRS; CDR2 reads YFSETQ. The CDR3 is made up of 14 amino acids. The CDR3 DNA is TGCGCCAGCAGCTGGGAGAGGGAGACCGGGGAGCTGTTTTTT. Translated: CASSWERETGELFF.

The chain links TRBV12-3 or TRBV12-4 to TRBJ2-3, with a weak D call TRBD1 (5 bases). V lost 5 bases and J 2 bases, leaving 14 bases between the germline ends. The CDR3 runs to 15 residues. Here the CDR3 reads CASSLPTDHTDTQYF. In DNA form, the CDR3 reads TGTGCCAGCAGTCTTCCGACAGACCACACAGATACGCAGTATTTT.

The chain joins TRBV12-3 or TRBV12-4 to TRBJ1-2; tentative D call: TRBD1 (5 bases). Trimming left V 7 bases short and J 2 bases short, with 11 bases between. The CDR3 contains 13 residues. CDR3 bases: TGTGCCAGCACCCCAGGGAGAAACTATGGCTACACCTTC. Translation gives CASTPGRNYGYTF.

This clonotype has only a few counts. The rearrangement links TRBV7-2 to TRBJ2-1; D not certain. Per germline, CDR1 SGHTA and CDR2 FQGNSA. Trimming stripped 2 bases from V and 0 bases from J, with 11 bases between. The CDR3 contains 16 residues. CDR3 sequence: CASSLRTSNSYNEQFF. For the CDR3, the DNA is TGTGCCAGCAGCTTACGTACGTCTAACTCCTACAATGAGCAGTTCTTC.

The CDR3 DNA is TGCGCCAGCAGCTTCCCCGGGACTAGCGGGAGGGTGTGGCCAGATACGCAGTATTTT. This codes for CASSFPGTSGRVWPDTQYF. This chain joins TRBV5-1 and TRBJ2-3, with 16 bases identical to TRBD2. CDR3 size: 19 residues. V dropped 2 bases and J dropped 4; count of bases not matched to a gene: 10. The germline V gene has CDR1 SGHRS and CDR2 YFSETQ.

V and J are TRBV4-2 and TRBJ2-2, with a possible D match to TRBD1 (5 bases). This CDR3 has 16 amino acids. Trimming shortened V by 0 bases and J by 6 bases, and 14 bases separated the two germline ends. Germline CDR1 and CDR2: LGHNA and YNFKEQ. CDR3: CASSQDSAGSSGELFF. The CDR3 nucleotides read TGTGCCAGCAGCCAAGATTCGGCAGGGTCATCCGGGGAGCTGTTTTTT.

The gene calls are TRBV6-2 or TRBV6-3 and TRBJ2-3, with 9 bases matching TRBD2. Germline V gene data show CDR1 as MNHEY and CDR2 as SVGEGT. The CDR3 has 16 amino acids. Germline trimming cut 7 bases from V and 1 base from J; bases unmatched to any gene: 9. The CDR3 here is CASTPLWTSGTDTQYF. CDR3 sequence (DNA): TGTGCCAGCACCCCACTGTGGACTAGCGGCACAGATACGCAGTATTTT.

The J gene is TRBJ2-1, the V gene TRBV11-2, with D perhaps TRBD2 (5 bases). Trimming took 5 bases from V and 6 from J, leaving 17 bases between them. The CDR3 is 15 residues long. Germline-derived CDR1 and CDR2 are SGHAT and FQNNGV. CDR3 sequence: CASSIGGSTPNEQFF. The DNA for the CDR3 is TGTGCCAGCAGCATAGGAGGCTCCACCCCCAATGAGCAGTTCTTC.

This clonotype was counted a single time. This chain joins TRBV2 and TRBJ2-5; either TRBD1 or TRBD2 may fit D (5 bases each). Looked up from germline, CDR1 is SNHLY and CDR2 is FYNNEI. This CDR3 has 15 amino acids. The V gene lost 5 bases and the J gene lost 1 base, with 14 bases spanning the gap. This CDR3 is CASSKDFGGQETQYF. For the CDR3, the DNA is TGTGCCAGCAGTAAGGACTTTGGGGGCCAAGAGACCCAGTACTTC.

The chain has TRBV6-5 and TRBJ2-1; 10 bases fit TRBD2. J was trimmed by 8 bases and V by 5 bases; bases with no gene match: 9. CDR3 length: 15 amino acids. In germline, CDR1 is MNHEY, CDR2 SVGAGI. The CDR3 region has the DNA TGTGCCAGCAGTCATGACGCTAGCGGGGGATATGAGCAGTTCTTC. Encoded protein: CASSHDASGGYEQFF.

The CDR3 loop reads CASSQESGTAYEQYF. The CDR3 DNA reads as TGTGCCAGCAGCCAAGAGAGCGGGACAGCCTACGAGCAGTACTTC. The chain combines TRBV14 with TRBJ2-7; D might be TRBD1 or TRBD2, each matching 7 bases. Trimming shortened V by 0 bases and J by 2 bases, and 11 bases separated the two germline ends. The V gene's germline CDR1 is SGHDN and CDR2 FVKESK. The CDR3 has 15 residues.

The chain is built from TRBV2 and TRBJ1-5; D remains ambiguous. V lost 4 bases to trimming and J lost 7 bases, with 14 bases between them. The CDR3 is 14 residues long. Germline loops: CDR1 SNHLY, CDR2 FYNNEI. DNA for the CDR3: TGTGCCAGCAGTGTACTGTCCGCCAGCCAGCCCCAGCATTTT. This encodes CASSVLSASQPQHF.

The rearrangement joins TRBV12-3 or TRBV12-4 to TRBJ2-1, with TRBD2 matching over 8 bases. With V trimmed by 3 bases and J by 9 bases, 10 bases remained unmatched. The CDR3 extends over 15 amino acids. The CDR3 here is CASSFTGGSYGEQFF. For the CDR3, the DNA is TGTGCCAGCAGTTTTACGGGAGGGTCCTACGGTGAGCAGTTCTTC.

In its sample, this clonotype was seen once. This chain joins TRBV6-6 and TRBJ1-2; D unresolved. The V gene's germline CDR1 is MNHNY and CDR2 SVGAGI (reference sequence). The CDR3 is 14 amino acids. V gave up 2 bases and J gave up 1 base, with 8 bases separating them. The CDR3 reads CASSYRTSNYGYTF. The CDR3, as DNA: TGTGCCAGCAGTTACCGGACCAGTAACTATGGCTACACCTTC.

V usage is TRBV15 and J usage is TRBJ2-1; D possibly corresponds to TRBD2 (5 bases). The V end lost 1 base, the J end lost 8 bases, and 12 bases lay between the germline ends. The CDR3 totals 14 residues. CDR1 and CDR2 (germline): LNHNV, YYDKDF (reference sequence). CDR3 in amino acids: CATSRGLANHEQFF. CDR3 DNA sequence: TGTGCCACCAGCAGAGGGCTAGCAAATCATGAGCAGTTCTTC.

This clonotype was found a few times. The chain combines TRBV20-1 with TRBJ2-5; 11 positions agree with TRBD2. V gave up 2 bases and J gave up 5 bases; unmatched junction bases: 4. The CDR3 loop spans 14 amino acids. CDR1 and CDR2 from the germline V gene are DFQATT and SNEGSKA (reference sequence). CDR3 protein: CSARLAGGLETQYF. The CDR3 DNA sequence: TGCAGTGCTAGATTAGCGGGAGGGTTGGAGACCCAGTACTTC.

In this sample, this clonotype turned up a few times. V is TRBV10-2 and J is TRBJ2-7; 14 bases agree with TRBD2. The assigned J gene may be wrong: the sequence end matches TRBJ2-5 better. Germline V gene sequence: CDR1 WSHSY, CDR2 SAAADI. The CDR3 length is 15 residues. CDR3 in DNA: TGCGCCACCGATCCGGGACTAGCGGGAGAAGAGACCCAGTACTTC. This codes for CATDPGLAGEETQYF.

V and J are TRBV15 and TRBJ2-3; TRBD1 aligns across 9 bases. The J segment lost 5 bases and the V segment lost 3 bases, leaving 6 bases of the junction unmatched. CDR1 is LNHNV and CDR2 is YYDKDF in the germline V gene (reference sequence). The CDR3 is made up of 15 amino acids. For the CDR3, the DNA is TGTGCCACCAGCAGGGGGACAGGGAGTGAAGATACGCAGTATTTT. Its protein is CATSRGTGSEDTQYF. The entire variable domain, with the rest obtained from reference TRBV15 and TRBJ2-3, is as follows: DAMVIQNPRYQVTQFGKPVTLSCSQTLNHNVMYWYQQKSSQAPKLLFHYYDKDFNNEADTPDNFQSRRPNTSFCFLDIRSPGLGDTAMYLCATSRGTGSEDTQYFGPGTRLTVL.

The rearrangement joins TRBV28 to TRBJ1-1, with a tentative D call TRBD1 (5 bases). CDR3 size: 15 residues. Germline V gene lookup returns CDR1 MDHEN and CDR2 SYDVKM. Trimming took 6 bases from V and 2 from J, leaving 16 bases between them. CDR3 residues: CASSSQGGINTEAFF. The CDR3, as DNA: TGTGCCAGCAGCTCCCAGGGCGGGATAAACACTGAAGCTTTCTTT.

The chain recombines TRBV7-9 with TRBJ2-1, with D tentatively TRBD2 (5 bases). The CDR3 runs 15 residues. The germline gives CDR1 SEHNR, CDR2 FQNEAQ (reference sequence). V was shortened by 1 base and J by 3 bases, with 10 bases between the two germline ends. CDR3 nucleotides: TGTGCCAGCAGCTTAGACGGGAAAGACTACAATGAGCAGTTCTTC. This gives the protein CASSLDGKDYNEQFF.

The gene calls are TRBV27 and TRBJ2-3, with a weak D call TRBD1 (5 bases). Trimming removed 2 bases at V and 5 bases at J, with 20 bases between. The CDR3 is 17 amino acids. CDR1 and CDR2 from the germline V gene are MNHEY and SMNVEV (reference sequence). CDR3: CASSLITEGDFLDTQYF. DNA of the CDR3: TGTGCCAGCAGTTTAATAACGGAAGGGGATTTTTTAGATACGCAGTATTTT.

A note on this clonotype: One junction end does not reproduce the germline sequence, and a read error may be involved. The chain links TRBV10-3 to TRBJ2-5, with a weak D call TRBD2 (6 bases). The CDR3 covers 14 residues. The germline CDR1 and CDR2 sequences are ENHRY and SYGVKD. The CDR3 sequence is CTIRPTPEGAVEYF. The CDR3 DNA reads TGTACCATCAGACCGACCCCGGAGGGCGCCGTAGAGTACTTC.

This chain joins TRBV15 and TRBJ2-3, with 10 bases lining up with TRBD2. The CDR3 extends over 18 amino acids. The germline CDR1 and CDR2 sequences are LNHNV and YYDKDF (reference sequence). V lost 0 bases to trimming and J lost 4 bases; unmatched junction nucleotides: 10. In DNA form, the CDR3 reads TGTGCCACCAGCAGAGATATCGTCTCTAGCGGGGGCGCAGATACGCAGTATTTT. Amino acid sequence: CATSRDIVSSGGADTQYF. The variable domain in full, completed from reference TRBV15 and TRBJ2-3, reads DAMVIQNPRYQVTQFGKPVTLSCSQTLNHNVMYWYQQKSSQAPKLLFHYYDKDFNNEADTPDNFQSRRPNTSFCFLDIRSPGLGDTAMYLCATSRDIVSSGGADTQYFGPGTRLTVL.

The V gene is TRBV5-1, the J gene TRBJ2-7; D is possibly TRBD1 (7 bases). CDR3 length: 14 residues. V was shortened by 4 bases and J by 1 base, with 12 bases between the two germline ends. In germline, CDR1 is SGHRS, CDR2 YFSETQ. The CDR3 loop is CASSEAGQSYEQYF. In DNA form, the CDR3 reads TGCGCCAGCAGCGAGGCGGGACAGTCCTACGAGCAGTACTTC.

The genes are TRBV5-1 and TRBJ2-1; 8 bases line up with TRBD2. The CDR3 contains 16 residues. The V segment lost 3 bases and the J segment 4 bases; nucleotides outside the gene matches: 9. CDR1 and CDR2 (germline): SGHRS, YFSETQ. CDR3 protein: CASSSATREGYNEQFF. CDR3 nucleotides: TGCGCCAGCAGCTCGGCGACCCGGGAGGGATACAATGAGCAGTTCTTC.

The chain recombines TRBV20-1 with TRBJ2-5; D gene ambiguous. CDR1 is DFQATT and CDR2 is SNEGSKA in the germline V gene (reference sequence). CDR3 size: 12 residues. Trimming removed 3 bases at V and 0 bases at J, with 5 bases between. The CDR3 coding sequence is TGCAGTGCTAGTCCTGACCAAGAGACCCAGTACTTC. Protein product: CSASPDQETQYF.

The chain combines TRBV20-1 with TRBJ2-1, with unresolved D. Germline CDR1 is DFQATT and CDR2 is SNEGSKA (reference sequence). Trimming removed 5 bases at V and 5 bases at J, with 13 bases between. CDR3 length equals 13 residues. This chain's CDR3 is CSAGMSRDNEQFF. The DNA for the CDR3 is TGCAGTGCTGGGATGAGTCGAGACAATGAGCAGTTCTTC.